The 4 T cell receptor beta chains below all came from one sample that was sequenced in a study of identical twins. MiXCR, run by TCRdb on the 5' RACE reads, gives a single entry per CDR3 protein. The table lists 400,000 to 650,000 distinct CDR3 sequences, about 20% of them singletons. This same sample was also taken into another study, of T cells expressing NK-cell markers.

Sequences were obtained from CD4+ T cells sorted from blood. The receptors were sampled from a woman between 18 and 30 years old in good health.

The rearrangement joins TRBV12-3 or TRBV12-4 to TRBJ1-2; D unclear. The CDR3 has 11 residues. Trimming stripped 4 bases from V and 4 bases from J, with 4 bases between. The CDR3 DNA sequence: TGTGCCAGCAGTTCGCCCTATGGCTACACCTTC. It specifies CASSSPYGYTF.

This clonotype was observed at least ten times. The chain joins TRBV7-9 to TRBJ2-3, with D unresolved. V was cut by 5 bases and J by 3 bases, with 9 bases left in between. CDR1 and CDR2 from the germline V gene are SEHNR and FQNEAQ (reference sequence). The CDR3 runs to 13 residues. CDR3 sequence reads: CASSPGPTDTQYF. The CDR3, as DNA: TGTGCCAGCAGCCCCGGCCCGACAGATACGCAGTATTTT.

This sequence joins TRBV3-1 and TRBJ2-1; D possibly uses TRBD1 or TRBD2 (6 bases each). The V and J ends lost 0 bases and 11 bases respectively, with 8 bases between them. Germline lookup yields CDR1 LGHDT and CDR2 YNNKEL (reference sequence). CDR3 length: 12 residues. CDR3 bases: TGTGCCAGCAGCCAAGACCGGGGGCAGCAGTTCTTC. Translation gives CASSQDRGQQFF.

This clonotype showed up just a few times. This sequence joins TRBV15 and TRBJ1-5, with no clear D. The CDR3 contains 15 residues. The germline V gene encodes CDR1 LNHNV and CDR2 YYDKDF (reference sequence). V lost 0 bases, J lost 2 bases, and 8 bases lay in between. The CDR3, as DNA: TGTGCCACCAGCAGAGAGGGTAGTGGCAATCAGCCCCAGCATTTT. It is translated as CATSREGSGNQPQHF.